The 10 T cell receptor beta chains presented below share a single source sample, sequenced in a study of T cell repertoires in cytomegalovirus infection. One entry per CDR3 protein, called by TCRdb with MiXCR from the reads. The data show roughly 230,000 distinct CDR3 sequences, around 6.6% seen once. Sequenced material: PBMCs. These receptors all stem from a human donor in good health (CMV status not recorded). Some clones in this sample may be carry-over from other donors' samples.

The sample holds many counts of this clonotype. The rearrangement uses TRBV7-2 and TRBJ1-5; 8 bases are shared with TRBD1. From germline, CDR1 is SGHTA and CDR2 FQGNSA. Trimming removed 5 bases from V and 0 bases from J; junction bases left unmatched: 9. This CDR3 has 17 amino acids. The chain's CDR3 is CASSLGQGSSSNQPQHF. CDR3 coding DNA: TGTGCCAGCAGCCTAGGACAGGGAAGTAGTAGCAATCAGCCCCAGCATTTT.

The sample holds many counts of this clonotype. The chain is built from TRBV19 and TRBJ2-1, with D possibly being TRBD2 (5 bases). There are 16 residues in the CDR3. CDR1 and CDR2 (germline): LNHDA, SQIVND (reference sequence). The ends were cut back, 0 bases at V and 5 bases at J, with 14 bases in the middle. This chain's CDR3 is CASSIDRTLYDNEQFF. CDR3 coding DNA: TGTGCCAGTAGTATAGACCGGACTCTTTACGACAATGAGCAGTTCTTC.

This clonotype was recorded many times. The V and J genes are TRBV20-1 and TRBJ1-5; TRBD1 might be the D (5 bases). Per the germline V gene, CDR1 is DFQATT and CDR2 is SNEGSKA (reference sequence). Trimming took off 3 bases at V and 2 bases at J, with 11 bases between the two ends. CDR3 length equals 14 residues. The CDR3 coding sequence is TGCAGTGCTAGTATCATGGGGGGCAATCAGCCCCAGCATTTT. This encodes CSASIMGGNQPQHF.

The table lists this clonotype with many counts. The genes are TRBV7-9 and TRBJ2-5; D is unclear. This CDR3 contains 14 residues. Trimming cost V 8 bases and J 4 bases, with 17 bases left between them. CDR1 SEHNR and CDR2 FQNEAQ come from the germline V gene (reference sequence). The CDR3 spells CASSIRVTGETQYF. The DNA of the CDR3 is TGTGCCAGCTCCATACGAGTAACTGGAGAGACCCAGTACTTC.

The table lists this clonotype with a few counts. V gene TRBV20-1 combines with J gene TRBJ2-3, with 7 bases identical to TRBD1. The germline V gene encodes CDR1 DFQATT and CDR2 SNEGSKA (reference sequence). V was pared by 1 base and J by 6 bases, with 4 bases of the junction left unmatched. The CDR3 totals 13 residues. The DNA of the CDR3 is TGCAGTGCTAGAGGACAGGGTGAGGATACGCAGTATTTT. This encodes CSARGQGEDTQYF.

This clonotype was picked up many times. This chain uses TRBV18 with TRBJ2-5; D may be TRBD2 (5 bases). Germline CDR1 KGHSH, CDR2 LQKENI. Between the trimmed V and J ends, which lost 3 bases and 2 bases, there was a span of 7 bases. CDR3 length equals 13 residues. CDR3 coding DNA: TGTGCCAGCTCACCCGGACTGCAAGAGACCCAGTACTTC. Translating gives CASSPGLQETQYF.

This clonotype was picked up many times. The chain recombines TRBV7-2 with TRBJ2-2; D not certain. This CDR3 spans 14 amino acids. V was shortened by 6 bases and J by 3 bases, with 11 bases between the two germline ends. Germline CDR1 and CDR2: SGHTA and FQGNSA. This CDR3 reads CASRRMSDTGELFF. CDR3 nucleotides: TGTGCCAGCAGAAGGATGAGTGACACCGGGGAGCTGTTTTTT.

This clonotype has at least ten counts. This chain connects TRBV12-5 to TRBJ2-1; 10 bases align to TRBD1. Looked up from germline, CDR1 is LGHNT and CDR2 is FRNRAP. The length of the CDR3 is 13 residues. Trimming at V came to 9 bases and at J to 4 bases, leaving 3 bases not matched to a gene. The CDR3 bases are TGTGCTAGCGGACAGGGGGTGTACAATGAGCAGTTCTTC. Its translation is CASGQGVYNEQFF.

This clonotype has ten or more counts. The V call is TRBV18, the J call TRBJ1-1; D not resolved. Germline V lookup: CDR1 KGHSH, CDR2 LQKENI. The CDR3 is 14 residues long. The V end was cut by 6 bases, the J end by 3 bases, with 14 bases between. CDR3 sequence reads: CASSPGRQDTEAFF. The CDR3 DNA follows: TGTGCCAGCTCTCCCGGCCGGCAGGACACTGAAGCTTTCTTT.

Only a few counts were recorded for this clonotype. The chain has TRBV2 and TRBJ2-7, with TRBD1 matching 10 bases. This CDR3 comprises 14 residues. The V and J ends lost 8 bases and 4 bases, in that order; junction bases with no gene match: 8. Germline loops: CDR1 SNHLY, CDR2 FYNNEI. CDR3 loop: CASLPGQGSYEQYF. The CDR3 region has the DNA TGTGCCAGCTTACCGGGACAGGGGTCTTACGAGCAGTACTTC.